A selection of T cell receptor beta chains follows, all from one sample in a study of glioma-infiltrating T cells after dendritic cell vaccination. Assay: immunoSEQ multiplex PCR; the TCRdb copy retains only in-frame clones and omits some. The data contain 50,000 to 60,000 clones, about 86% of them seen just once; the ten biggest clones take up about 15%. Sequences were derived from blood, sampled after dendritic cell vaccination. These receptors were taken from a human donor with glioblastoma. Each CDR3 is given with its conserved first and last residue. A D gene is named only where the DNA matches it firmly. A clone size is listed for some rows: how often the clone was seen (once, few, many), or a class if it is expanded.

D gene	V gene	J gene	clone size	CDR3 protein	CDR3 DNA
.	TRBV27	TRBJ2-2	.	CASSKLRDITGELFF	TGTGCCAGCAGTAAACTACGGGACATCACCGGGGAGCTGTTTTTT
TRBD2	TRBV5-6	TRBJ2-1	.	CASSFASGAYNEQFF	TGTGCCAGCAGCTTCGCTAGCGGAGCCTACAATGAGCAGTTCTTC
.	TRBV21-1	TRBJ2-1	.	CASIIDSASYNEQFF	TGTGCCAGCATTATCGACAGCGCTTCCTACAATGAGCAGTTCTTC
TRBD1	TRBV15	TRBJ1-1	.	CATSTDRGHTEAFF	TGTGCCACCAGCACGGACAGGGGGCACACTGAAGCTTTCTTT
TRBD1	TRBV2	TRBJ2-7	few	CASRTGQYEQYF	TGTGCCAGCAGGACGGGACAGTACGAGCAGTACTTC
TRBD2	TRBV7-2	TRBJ2-2	.	CASSPPRSPSGRNTGELFF	TGTGCCAGCAGCCCCCCCCGGTCCCCTAGCGGGCGGAACACCGGGGAGCTGTTTTTT
TRBD1	TRBV19	TRBJ1-3	.	CASMPDRGGNTIYF	TGTGCCAGTATGCCGGACAGGGGTGGAAACACCATATATTTT
.	TRBV21-1	TRBJ1-2	.	CASSKEAGVYGYTF	TGTGCCAGCAGCAAAGAAGCGGGGGTCTATGGCTACACCTTC
.	TRBV27	TRBJ1-4	.	CASSSQWGEEKLFF	TGTGCCAGCAGTTCCCAATGGGGAGAGGAAAAACTGTTTTTT
.	TRBV5-1	TRBJ1-2	.	CASSLFGGDEDTF	TGCGCCAGCAGCTTGTTCGGAGGGGATGAGGACACCTTC
TRBD2	TRBV27	TRBJ2-5	.	CASSLLPGLAGETQYF	TGTGCCAGCAGTCTCCTCCCGGGACTAGCGGGAGAGACCCAGTACTTC
TRBD1	TRBV7-2	TRBJ2-5	.	CASSRGQGEETQYF	TGTGCCAGCAGCCGGGGACAGGGAGAGGAGACCCAGTACTTC
.	TRBV2	TRBJ1-6	.	CASSPQGFESPLHF	TGTGCCAGCAGTCCTCAGGGGTTTGAATCACCCCTCCACTTT
.	TRBV9	TRBJ1-2	few	CASSAKGVGEARDGYTF	TGTGCCAGCAGCGCCAAGGGGGTGGGCGAGGCGCGGGATGGCTACACCTTC
TRBD2	TRBV7-6	TRBJ2-7	.	CASSLDPASGGGYEQYF	TGTGCCAGCAGCTTAGATCCGGCTAGCGGGGGGGGGTACGAGCAGTACTTC
TRBD1	TRBV19	TRBJ1-1	.	CASSGGTGVGAFF	TGTGCCAGTAGTGGAGGGACAGGGGTCGGTGCTTTCTTT
TRBD1	TRBV5-1	TRBJ2-5	.	CASSLARTGFETQYF	TGCGCCAGCAGCTTGGCCCGGACAGGTTTTGAGACCCAGTACTTC
.	TRBV2	TRBJ2-4	.	CASRLREVAKNIQYF	TGTGCCAGCAGATTGAGGGAAGTAGCCAAAAACATTCAGTACTTC
.	TRBV30	TRBJ1-3	.	CAWRKGWDIHF	TGTGCCTGGAGGAAGGGGTGGGACATTCATTTT
.	TRBV5-1	TRBJ2-5	.	CASTPGLTQYF	TGCGCCAGCACCCCAGGGTTGACCCAGTACTTC
TRBD1	TRBV5-1	TRBJ1-2	.	CASSLAHVTGDGYTF	TGCGCCAGCAGCTTGGCCCACGTGACAGGGGATGGCTACACCTTC
TRBD2	TRBV4-1	TRBJ2-5	.	CASSQVAGAETQYF	TGCGCCAGCAGCCAGGTGGCGGGAGCGGAGACCCAGTACTTC
.	TRBV7-7	TRBJ2-7	.	CASSLVAADEQYF	TGTGCTAGCAGCTTAGTAGCGGCCGACGAGCAGTACTTC
TRBD1	TRBV7-8	TRBJ1-6	few	CASSLGTGGRSPLHF	TGTGCCAGCAGCTTAGGGACAGGGGGGAGATCACCCCTCCACTTT